This TCR beta chain originates from a study of blood T cell repertoires in COVID-19. Profiled with immunoSEQ multiplex PCR; TCRdb holds only in-frame clones, not every one. The table lists roughly 100,000 clones, 80% to 90% of them singletons. The sequence was obtained from a woman aged 70-85 years with acute or convalescent COVID-19. The sample was peripheral blood.

Here the CDR3 DNA reads TGTGCCAGTAGTATGGACAGGGGGGTGGTTCTTGAAGCTTTCTTT. Residues: CASSMDRGVVLEAFF. The rearrangement links TRBV19 to TRBJ1-1, with TRBD1 matching 10 bases. The CDR3 totals 15 residues. Per the germline V gene, CDR1 is LNHDA and CDR2 is SQIVND (reference sequence). The V segment lost 3 bases and the J segment 7 bases; nucleotides outside the gene matches: 8.